Listed below are T cell receptor beta chains from one sample, sequenced in a study of T-cell reconstitution after alpha-beta-depleted transplantation in children. From the PCR reads, TCRdb called clonotypes with MiXCR, one entry per CDR3 protein. The sample carries 450,000 to 600,000 distinct CDR3 sequences, 30% to 35% recorded once. Sequencing was performed on PBMCs from the stem cell graft donor, taken from the stem cell graft. The receptors originated from a human donor who donated a stem cell graft to a child with aplastic anemia. Each CDR3 is given with its conserved first and last residue. A D gene is named only where the DNA matches it firmly. Size values are once, few and many counts, or a class for expanded clones, and some rows have none.

j_call v_call d_call cdr3_length clone_size cdr3_aa cdr3_nt
TRBJ2-1 TRBV9 - 12 - CASSVVAHGQFF TGTGCCAGCAGCGTAGTGGCTCACGGGCAGTTCTTC
TRBJ1-6 TRBV12-3/TRBV12-4 - 11 - CARRIGSPLHF TGTGCCCGCCGGATCGGTTCACCCCTCCACTTT
TRBJ2-1 TRBV5-1 TRBD2 16 - CASSTELAGVIDEQFF TGCGCCAGCAGCACCGAACTAGCGGGAGTTATCGATGAGCAGTTCTTC
TRBJ1-4 TRBV7-6 TRBD1 13 - CASSFDRGGKLFF TGTGCCAGCAGCTTTGACAGGGGAGGAAAACTGTTTTTT
TRBJ2-1 TRBV6-1 TRBD2 15 - CASSPDGGLGNEQFF TGTGCCAGCAGTCCCGACGGGGGACTAGGAAATGAGCAGTTCTTC
TRBJ1-5 TRBV12-3/TRBV12-4 - 16 - CASSPALGIHNQPQHF TGTGCCAGCAGTCCGGCTCTCGGTATACACAATCAGCCCCAGCATTTT
TRBJ1-4 TRBV3-1 - 12 - CASGRGTEKLFF TGTGCCAGCGGCAGGGGAACGGAAAAACTGTTTTTT
TRBJ1-4 TRBV20-1 - 14 - CSARESGAFEKLFF TGCAGTGCTAGAGAGTCAGGGGCTTTCGAAAAACTGTTTTTT
TRBJ2-2 TRBV29-1 - 13 few CSAAGVSTGELFF TGCAGCGCGGCAGGGGTCTCCACCGGGGAGCTGTTTTTT
TRBJ2-1 TRBV5-6 TRBD2 15 - CASSRAGVGLNEQFF TGTGCCAGCAGTCGGGCGGGAGTCGGCCTCAATGAGCAGTTCTTC
TRBJ2-3 TRBV20-1 - 15 - CSARGPFRDTDTQYF TGCAGTGCTAGAGGCCCCTTTCGGGACACAGATACGCAGTATTTT
TRBJ2-1 TRBV7-2 TRBD2 15 few CASSYVAGGYNEQFF TGTGCCAGCAGCTATGTAGCGGGAGGATACAATGAGCAGTTCTTC
TRBJ1-6 TRBV14 - 13 once CASSQQLDSPLHF TGTGCCAGCAGCCAACAGTTGGACTCACCCCTCCACTTT
TRBJ2-1 TRBV30 TRBD2 13 - CAWSRGLDNEQFF TGTGCCTGGAGTCGTGGACTAGATAATGAGCAGTTCTTC
TRBJ1-1 TRBV9 - 13 - CASSVGENTEAFF TGCGCCAGCAGCGTAGGGGAGAACACTGAAGCTTTCTTT
TRBJ1-1 TRBV20-1 - 14 - CSAMTLVQNTEAFF TGCAGTGCTATGACCCTCGTACAGAACACTGAAGCTTTCTTT
TRBJ1-6 TRBV6-5 TRBD1 16 - CASSYSTGGRYSPLHF TGTGCCAGCAGTTACTCGACAGGGGGCCGTTATTCACCCCTCCACTTT
TRBJ2-1 TRBV24-1 - 14 few CATSDLRGDNEQFF TGTGCCACCAGTGATTTGCGGGGTGACAATGAGCAGTTCTTC
TRBJ1-2 TRBV4-3 - 17 - CASSQESAGLANYGYTF TGCGCCAGCAGCCAAGAGTCGGCAGGGCTAGCTAACTATGGCTACACCTTC
TRBJ2-1 TRBV5-4 TRBD2 17 - CASSLSRGGRVNNEQFF TGTGCCAGCAGCTTGTCAAGGGGCGGGAGGGTCAACAATGAGCAGTTCTTC
TRBJ2-1 TRBV5-1 - 16 - CASSSEASGLYNEQFF TGCGCCAGCAGCTCCGAAGCCAGCGGACTTTACAATGAGCAGTTCTTC
TRBJ1-6 TRBV30 TRBD1 15 once CAWINRDRDNSPLHF TGTGCCTGGATTAATAGGGACAGGGATAATTCACCCCTCCACTTT
TRBJ1-2 TRBV27 TRBD1 14 few CASSFRTGGYGYTF TGTGCCAGCAGTTTCCGGACAGGGGGTTATGGCTACACCTTC
TRBJ1-5 TRBV7-2 - 14 few CASSLDQGNQPQHF TGTGCCAGCAGCTTAGACCAAGGCAATCAGCCCCAGCATTTT
TRBJ1-2 TRBV11-2 - 16 - CASSPSPRGANYGYTF TGTGCCAGCAGCCCTTCACCCCGGGGGGCTAACTATGGCTACACCTTC
TRBJ2-3 TRBV18 - 12 - CASSPAQRTQYF TGTGCCAGCTCACCAGCCCAGCGTACGCAGTATTTT